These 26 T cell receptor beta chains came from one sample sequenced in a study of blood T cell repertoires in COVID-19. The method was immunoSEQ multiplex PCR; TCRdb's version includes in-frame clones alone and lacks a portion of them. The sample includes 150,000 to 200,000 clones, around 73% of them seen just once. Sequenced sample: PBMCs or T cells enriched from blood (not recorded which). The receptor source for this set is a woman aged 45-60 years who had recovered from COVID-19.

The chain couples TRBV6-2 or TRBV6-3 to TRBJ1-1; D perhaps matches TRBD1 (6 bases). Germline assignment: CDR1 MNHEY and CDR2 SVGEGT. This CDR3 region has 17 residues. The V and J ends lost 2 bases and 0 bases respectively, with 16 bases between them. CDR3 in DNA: TGTGCCAGCAGTTACGCACAGGGAGGGGGATTGAACACTGAAGCTTTCTTT. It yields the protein CASSYAQGGGLNTEAFF.

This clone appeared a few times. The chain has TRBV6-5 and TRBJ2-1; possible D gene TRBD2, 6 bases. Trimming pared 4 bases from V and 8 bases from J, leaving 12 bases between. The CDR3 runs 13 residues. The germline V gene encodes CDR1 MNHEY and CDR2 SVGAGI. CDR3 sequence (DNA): TGTGCCAGCAGTTCCGGACTATTGGATGAGCAGTTCTTC. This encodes CASSSGLLDEQFF.

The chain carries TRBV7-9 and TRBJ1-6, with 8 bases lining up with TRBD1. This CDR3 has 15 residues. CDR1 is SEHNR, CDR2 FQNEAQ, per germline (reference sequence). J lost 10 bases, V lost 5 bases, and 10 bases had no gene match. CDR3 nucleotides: TGTGCCAGCAGCCCCTTCCAGGGGGCAGGATCACCCCTCCACTTT. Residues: CASSPFQGAGSPLHF. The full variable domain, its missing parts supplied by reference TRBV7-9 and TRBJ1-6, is DTGVSQNPRHKITKRGQNVTFRCDPISEHNRLYWYRQTLGQGPEFLTYFQNEAQLEKSRLLSDRFSAERPKGSFSTLEIQRTEQGDSAMYLCASSPFQGAGSPLHFGNGTRLTVT.

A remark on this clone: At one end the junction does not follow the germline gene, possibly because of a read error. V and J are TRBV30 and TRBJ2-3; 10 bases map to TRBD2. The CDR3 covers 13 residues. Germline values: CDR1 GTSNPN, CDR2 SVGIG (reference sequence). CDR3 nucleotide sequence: TGTGCCTGGAGTGTGTTGGCTAGCGGGAGAAGGGATTTT. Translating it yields CAWSVLASGRRDF.

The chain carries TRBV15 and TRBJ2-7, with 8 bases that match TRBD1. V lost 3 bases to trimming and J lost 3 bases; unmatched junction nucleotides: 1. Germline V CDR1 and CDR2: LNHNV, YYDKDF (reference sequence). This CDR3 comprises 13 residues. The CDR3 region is CATSRTGDYEQYF. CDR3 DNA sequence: TGTGCCACCAGCAGGACAGGGGACTACGAGCAGTACTTC.

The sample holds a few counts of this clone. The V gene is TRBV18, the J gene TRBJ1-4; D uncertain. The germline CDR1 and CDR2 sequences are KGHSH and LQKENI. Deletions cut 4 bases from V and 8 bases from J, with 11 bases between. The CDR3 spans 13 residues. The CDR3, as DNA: TGTGCCAGCTCACAGGGATGGGAGGAAAAACTGTTTTTT. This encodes CASSQGWEEKLFF. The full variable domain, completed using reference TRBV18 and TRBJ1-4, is NAGVMQNPRHLVRRRGQEARLRCSPMKGHSHVYWYRQLPEEGLKFMVYLQKENIIDESGMPKERFSAEFPKEGPSILRIQQVVRGDSAAYFCASSQGWEEKLFFGSGTQLSVL.

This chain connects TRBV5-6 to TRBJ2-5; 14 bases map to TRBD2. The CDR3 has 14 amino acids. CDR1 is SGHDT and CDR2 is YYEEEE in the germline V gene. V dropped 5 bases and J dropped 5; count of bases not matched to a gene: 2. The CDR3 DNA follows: TGTGCCAGCAGTGGACTAGCGGGAGGCGAGACCCAGTACTTC. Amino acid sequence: CASSGLAGGETQYF.

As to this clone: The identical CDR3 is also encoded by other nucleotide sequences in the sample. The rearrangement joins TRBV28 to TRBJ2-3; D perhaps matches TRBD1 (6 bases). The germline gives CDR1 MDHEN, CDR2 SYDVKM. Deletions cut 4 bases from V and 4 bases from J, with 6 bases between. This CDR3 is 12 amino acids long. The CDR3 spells CASSSGADTQYF. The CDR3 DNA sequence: TGTGCCAGCAGTTCAGGGGCAGATACGCAGTATTTT.

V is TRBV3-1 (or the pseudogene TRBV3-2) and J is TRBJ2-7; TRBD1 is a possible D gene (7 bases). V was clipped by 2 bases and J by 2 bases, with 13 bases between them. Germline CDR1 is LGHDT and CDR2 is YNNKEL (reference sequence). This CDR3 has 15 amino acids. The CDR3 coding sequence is TGTGCCAGCAGCCAAAACCAGGGGGGAGCCTACGAGCAGTACTTC. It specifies CASSQNQGGAYEQYF.

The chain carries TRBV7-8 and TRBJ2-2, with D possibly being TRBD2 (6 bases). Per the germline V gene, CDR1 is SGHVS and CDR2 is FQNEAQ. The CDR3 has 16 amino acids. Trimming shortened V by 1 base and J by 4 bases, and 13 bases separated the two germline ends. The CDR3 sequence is CASSLEAGRGTGELFF. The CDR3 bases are TGTGCCAGCAGCTTAGAGGCCGGGAGAGGCACCGGGGAGCTGTTTTTT.

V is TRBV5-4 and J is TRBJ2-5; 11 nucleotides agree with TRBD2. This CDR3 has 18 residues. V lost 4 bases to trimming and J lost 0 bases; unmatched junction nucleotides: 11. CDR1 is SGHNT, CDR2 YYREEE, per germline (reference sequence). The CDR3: CASSQSGTSGRYQETQYF. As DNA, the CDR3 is TGTGCCAGCAGCCAGTCCGGGACTAGCGGCCGATACCAAGAGACCCAGTACTTC.

The CDR3 sequence is CASSSQDEQFF. As DNA, the CDR3 is TGTGCCAGCAGCTCCCAGGATGAGCAGTTCTTC. V is TRBV7-9 and J is TRBJ2-1; D unresolved. The CDR3 is made up of 11 amino acids. The V gene's germline CDR1 is SEHNR and CDR2 FQNEAQ (reference sequence). The V gene lost 4 bases and the J gene lost 8 bases, with 6 bases spanning the gap.

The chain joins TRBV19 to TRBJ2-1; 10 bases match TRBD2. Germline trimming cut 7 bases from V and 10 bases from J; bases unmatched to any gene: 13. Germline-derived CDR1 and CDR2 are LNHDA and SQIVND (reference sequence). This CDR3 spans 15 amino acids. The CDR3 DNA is TGTGCCAGTAATCCAGCGGGAGGGCTCCCCAAGGAGCAGTTCTTC. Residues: CASNPAGGLPKEQFF.

Here the CDR3 DNA reads TGTGCCAGCTCACTCCGCTCTGGGGGGGCGGGGGCTGAAGCTTTCTTT. This sequence encodes CASSLRSGGAGAEAFF. J is TRBJ1-1 and V is TRBV18; TRBD1 might be the D (6 bases). The CDR3 is 16 residues long. Germline values: CDR1 KGHSH, CDR2 LQKENI. V lost 4 bases, J lost 6 bases, and 21 bases lay in between.

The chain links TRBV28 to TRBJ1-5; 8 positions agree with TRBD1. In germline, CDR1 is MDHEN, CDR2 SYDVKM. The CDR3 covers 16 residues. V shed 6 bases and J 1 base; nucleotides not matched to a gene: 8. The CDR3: CASRSRTGISNQPQHF. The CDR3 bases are TGTGCCAGCAGATCTCGGACAGGGATCAGCAATCAGCCCCAGCATTTT.

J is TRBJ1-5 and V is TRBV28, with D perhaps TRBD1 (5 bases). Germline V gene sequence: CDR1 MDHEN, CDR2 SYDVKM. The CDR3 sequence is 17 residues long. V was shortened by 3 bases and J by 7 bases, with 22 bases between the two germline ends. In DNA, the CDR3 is TGTGCCAGCAGTTTGGGGAGGGGTCAAGGCTTTGGGCAGCCCCAGCATTTT. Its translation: CASSLGRGQGFGQPQHF.

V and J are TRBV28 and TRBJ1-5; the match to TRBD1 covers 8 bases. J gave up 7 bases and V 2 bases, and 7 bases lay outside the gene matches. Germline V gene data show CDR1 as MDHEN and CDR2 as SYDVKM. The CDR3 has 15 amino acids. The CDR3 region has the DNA TGTGCCAGCAGTTTAGCAGGGGGCGCTGGCCAGCCCCAGCATTTT. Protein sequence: CASSLAGGAGQPQHF.

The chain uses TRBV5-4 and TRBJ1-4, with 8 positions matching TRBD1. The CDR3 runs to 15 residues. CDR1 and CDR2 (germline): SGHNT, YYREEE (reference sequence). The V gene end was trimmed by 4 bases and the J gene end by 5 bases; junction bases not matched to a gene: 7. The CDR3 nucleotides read TGTGCCAGCAGCGGACCGGGACAGGAGAATGAAAAACTGTTTTTT. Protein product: CASSGPGQENEKLFF.

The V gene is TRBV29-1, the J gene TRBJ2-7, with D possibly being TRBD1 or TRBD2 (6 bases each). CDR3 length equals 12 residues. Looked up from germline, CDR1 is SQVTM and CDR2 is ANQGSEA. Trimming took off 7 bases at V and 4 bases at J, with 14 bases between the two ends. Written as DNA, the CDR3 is TGCAGCGCAGGGGAGGCTGGTTACGAGCAGTACTTC. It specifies CSAGEAGYEQYF.

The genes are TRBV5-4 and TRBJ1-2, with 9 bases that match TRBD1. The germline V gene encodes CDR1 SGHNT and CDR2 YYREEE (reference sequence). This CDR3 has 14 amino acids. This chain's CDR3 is CAFGGDRANYGYTF. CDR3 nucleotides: TGTGCATTTGGAGGGGACAGGGCGAACTATGGCTACACCTTC.

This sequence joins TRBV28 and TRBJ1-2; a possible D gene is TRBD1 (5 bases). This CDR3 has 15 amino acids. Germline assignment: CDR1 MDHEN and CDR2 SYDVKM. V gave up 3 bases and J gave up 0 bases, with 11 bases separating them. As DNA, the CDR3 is TGTGCCAGCAGTTTGGGGGGAATTTCTAACTATGGCTACACCTTC. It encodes CASSLGGISNYGYTF.

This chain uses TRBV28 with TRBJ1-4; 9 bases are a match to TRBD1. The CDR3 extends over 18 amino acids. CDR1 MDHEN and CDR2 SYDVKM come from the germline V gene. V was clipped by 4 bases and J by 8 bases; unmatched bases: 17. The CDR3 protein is CASSSNYPGQGSWEKLFF. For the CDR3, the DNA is TGTGCCAGCAGTTCGAATTACCCAGGACAGGGGAGTTGGGAAAAACTGTTTTTT.

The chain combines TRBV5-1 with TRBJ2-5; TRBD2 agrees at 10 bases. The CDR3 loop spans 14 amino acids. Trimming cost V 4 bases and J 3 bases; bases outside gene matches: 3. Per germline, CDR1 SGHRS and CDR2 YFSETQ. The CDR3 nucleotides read TGCGCCAGCAGCCCCGGACTAGCGGAAGAGACCCAGTACTTC. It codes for CASSPGLAEETQYF. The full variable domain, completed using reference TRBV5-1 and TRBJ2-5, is KAGVTQTPRYLIKTRGQQVTLSCSPISGHRSVSWYQQTPGQGLQFLFEYFSETQRNKGNFPGRFSGRQFSNSRSEMNVSTLELGDSALYLCASSPGLAEETQYFGPGTRLLVL.

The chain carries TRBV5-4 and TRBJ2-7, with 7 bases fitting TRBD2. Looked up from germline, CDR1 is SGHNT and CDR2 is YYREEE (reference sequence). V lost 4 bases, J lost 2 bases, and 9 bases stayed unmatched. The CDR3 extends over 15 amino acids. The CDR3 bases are TGTGCCAGCAGCCCCAAGAGCGGGGTAACCTACGAGCAGTACTTC. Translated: CASSPKSGVTYEQYF. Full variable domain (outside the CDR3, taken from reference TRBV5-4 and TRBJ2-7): ETGVTQSPTHLIKTRGQQVTLRCSSQSGHNTVSWYQQALGQGPQFIFQYYREEENGRGNFPPRFSGLQFPNYSSELNVNALELDDSALYLCASSPKSGVTYEQYFGPGTRLTVT.

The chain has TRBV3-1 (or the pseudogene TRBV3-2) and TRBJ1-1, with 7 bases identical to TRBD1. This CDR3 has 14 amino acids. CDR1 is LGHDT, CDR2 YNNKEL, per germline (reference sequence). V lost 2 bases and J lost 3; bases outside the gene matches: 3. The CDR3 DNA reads TGTGCCAGCAGCCAACGAGGGGGCTACACTGAAGCTTTCTTT. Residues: CASSQRGGYTEAFF.

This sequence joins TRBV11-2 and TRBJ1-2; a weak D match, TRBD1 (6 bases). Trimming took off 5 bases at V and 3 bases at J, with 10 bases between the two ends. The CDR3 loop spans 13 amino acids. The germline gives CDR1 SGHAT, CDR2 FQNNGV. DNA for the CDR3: TGTGCCAGCAGCCCCGGGACATACTATGGCTACACCTTC. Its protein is CASSPGTYYGYTF.